This TCR beta chain appears in the sequencing data of a study of T cells in Graves' hyperthyroidism and ophthalmopathy. Broader study findings: Separation of ophthalmopathy from stable hyperthyroidism was achieved by a 13 V-J model.

The CDR3 is 13 amino acids. Germline V gene data show CDR1 as DFQATT and CDR2 as SNEGSKA (reference sequence). The ends were cut back, 3 bases at V and 4 bases at J, with 12 bases in the middle. Enrolled ophthalmopathy patients presented with a Clinical Activity Score of at least 3, a NOSPECS grade of at least 4, and disease duration under 3 months. A patient was excluded if there was uncontrolled infection, other autoimmune disease, pregnancy or lactation. Out of over 7.5 ml of fresh peripheral blood came the PBMCs. From RNA transcripts, TCR beta CDR3 regions were amplified. Carried out on the TCR CDR3, a first-round RT-PCR used the HTBI primer set. TCRdb recomputed calls from the multiplex PCR reads with MiXCR, one row per CDR3 protein. The table records a few hundred thousand distinct CDR3 sequences, around 16% of them present only once. There are many counts of this clonotype. Antigen specificity is unknown.

The clonotype comes from a woman in her thirties with Graves' ophthalmopathy. This chain uses TRBV20-1 with TRBJ2-5; D perhaps matches TRBD1 (5 bases). Input material: blood. CDR3 residues: CSASHGRVETQYF. CDR3 DNA sequence: TGCAGTGCTAGTCACGGCAGGGTAGAGACCCAGTACTTC.